One sample yielded the 9 T cell receptor beta chains listed below, sequenced in a study of cytomegalovirus exposure and HLA in healthy donors. The PCR was carried out with 60 Vbeta primers and 13 Jbeta primers. Produced via immunoSEQ multiplex PCR; TCRdb's table is partial and in-frame only. The table lists 100,000 to 120,000 clones, under 70% of them singletons. The sample consisted of PBMCs. These receptors originate from a man between 18 and 29 years old in good health and CMV-seropositive.

The chain combines TRBV25-1 with TRBJ2-7, with unresolved D. Germline V gives CDR1 MGHDK, CDR2 SYGVNS. This CDR3 comprises 12 residues. V was shortened by 6 bases and J by 2 bases, with 8 bases between the two germline ends. CDR3 region: CASSQGAYEQYF. CDR3 DNA sequence: TGTGCCAGCAGCCAAGGAGCCTACGAGCAGTACTTC.

This CDR3 reads CASRNSPNNSPLHF. The CDR3 DNA is TGTGCCAGCAGGAACAGCCCGAATAATTCACCCCTCCACTTT. The chain uses TRBV28 and TRBJ1-6, with D unclear. Germline assignment: CDR1 MDHEN and CDR2 SYDVKM. This CDR3 has 14 amino acids. Trimming removed 6 bases from V and 5 bases from J, with 11 bases in between.

This chain links TRBV18 with TRBJ1-1; D is possibly TRBD1 (5 bases). The CDR3 extends over 15 amino acids. Trimming took off 6 bases at V and 3 bases at J, with 17 bases between the two ends. The germline gives CDR1 KGHSH, CDR2 LQKENI. The CDR3 sequence: CASSDLGRGYTEAFF. In DNA, the CDR3 is TGTGCCAGCTCCGACCTGGGACGGGGGTACACTGAAGCTTTCTTT.

This clone was seen a handful of times. The chain is built from TRBV13 and TRBJ1-1; no clear D gene. In germline, CDR1 is PRHDT, CDR2 FYEKMQ (reference sequence). Trimming removed 3 bases at V and 1 base at J, with 12 bases between. This CDR3 spans 15 amino acids. The DNA of the CDR3 is TGTGCCAGCAGCTTCAGGACGGGGAAGAACACTGAAGCTTTCTTT. Protein: CASSFRTGKNTEAFF.

The chain joins TRBV5-1 to TRBJ1-2, with D unclear. V was cut by 4 bases and J by 2 bases, with 12 bases left in between. CDR3 length: 14 residues. CDR1 and CDR2 (germline): SGHRS, YFSETQ. CDR3 sequence (DNA): TGCGCCAGCAGCCTTAACAGTCAAAACTATGGCTACACCTTC. Translating gives CASSLNSQNYGYTF.

The count of this clone is one. The chain couples TRBV9 to TRBJ2-5; weak D call: TRBD2 (6 bases). Trimming pared 0 bases from V and 4 bases from J, leaving 13 bases between. Germline V gene sequence: CDR1 SGDLS, CDR2 YYNGEE. CDR3 length: 15 amino acids. Here the CDR3 DNA reads TGTGCCAGCAGCGTAGGACTAGGCGGGTTAGAGACCCAGTACTTC. This encodes CASSVGLGGLETQYF.

This clone has a handful of counts. This rearrangement joins TRBV15 to TRBJ2-5; 13 bases agree with TRBD2. The CDR3 runs 19 residues. The germline gives CDR1 LNHNV, CDR2 YYDKDF (reference sequence). With 3 bases clipped from V and 2 bases from J, the junction kept 12 bases outside the gene matches. In nucleotides, the CDR3 is TGTGCCACCAGCAGCCCTCCCGGACTAGCGGGGGACCCTCAAGAGACCCAGTACTTC. This sequence encodes CATSSPPGLAGDPQETQYF.

The chain couples TRBV5-6 to TRBJ2-1; TRBD2 aligns across 11 bases. Per germline, CDR1 SGHDT and CDR2 YYEEEE. After removal of 7 bases from V and 7 bases from J, the junction contained 13 bases not matched to a gene. This CDR3 has 16 residues. In nucleotides, the CDR3 is TGTGCCAGCTTACTAGTAGCGGGGGGGGCTAGGAATGAGCAGTTCTTC. This codes for CASLLVAGGARNEQFF.

This clone is a singleton in its sample. The chain carries TRBV2 and TRBJ1-3; maybe TRBD1 (6 bases). CDR1 and CDR2 from the germline V gene are SNHLY and FYNNEI. CDR3 size: 14 residues. The ends were cut back, 2 bases at V and 4 bases at J, with 9 bases in the middle. The CDR3 region is CASSETGRGNTIYF. The CDR3 DNA follows: TGTGCCAGCAGTGAAACAGGGCGCGGAAACACCATATATTTT.